A single sample gave rise to the 23 T cell receptor beta chains below, sequenced in a study of blood T cell repertoires in COVID-19. TCRdb's copy holds only in-frame clones and misses some; the assay was immunoSEQ multiplex PCR. Of 55,000 to 65,000 clones listed, approximately 90% are singletons. Sequencing input: peripheral blood. All receptors derive from a human donor with active COVID-19. The donor label of this sample is uncertain.

The chain uses TRBV9 and TRBJ2-1; 12 nucleotides agree with TRBD2. V shed 3 bases and J 6 bases; nucleotides not matched to a gene: 16. Germline CDR1 and CDR2: SGDLS and YYNGEE. The CDR3 consists of 19 residues. CDR3 sequence: CASSDPRTSGTVGGNEQFF. The CDR3 region has the DNA TGTGCCAGCAGCGACCCGAGGACTAGCGGGACGGTGGGTGGCAATGAGCAGTTCTTC. Supplemented by reference TRBV9 and TRBJ2-1, the full variable domain reads DSGVTQTPKHLITATGQRVTLRCSPRSGDLSVYWYQQSLDQGLQFLIQYYNGEERAKGNILERFSAQQFPDLHSELNLSSLELGDSALYFCASSDPRTSGTVGGNEQFFGPGTRLTVL.

The chain is built from TRBV27 and TRBJ2-3; a weak D match, TRBD1 (6 bases). V lost 1 base, J lost 1 base, and 9 bases lay in between. The CDR3 runs 15 residues. Germline CDR1 MNHEY, CDR2 SMNVEV (reference sequence). The CDR3 protein is CASSLLTGGTDTQYF. As DNA, the CDR3 is TGTGCCAGCAGTTTATTGACAGGAGGCACAGATACGCAGTATTTT.

The genes are TRBV10-2 and TRBJ2-7, with 11 bases matching TRBD1. The germline gives CDR1 WSHSY, CDR2 SAAADI. V was pared by 8 bases and J by 2 bases, with 5 bases of the junction left unmatched. CDR3 length: 14 residues. CDR3 sequence reads: CASLDRGPPYEQYF. CDR3 in DNA: TGCGCCAGCTTGGACAGGGGGCCTCCCTACGAGCAGTACTTC.

The rearrangement links TRBV10-3 to TRBJ2-1, with D possibly TRBD1 on 6 matching bases. V lost 8 bases and J lost 1, with 21 bases in between. This CDR3 contains 17 residues. The germline V gene has CDR1 ENHRY and CDR2 SYGVKD. CDR3 region: CAIGVPQGFLSYNEQFF. The CDR3 DNA is TGTGCCATCGGGGTACCACAGGGATTCCTTTCCTACAATGAGCAGTTCTTC.

The V gene is TRBV7-9, the J gene TRBJ1-2; 12 nucleotides agree with TRBD1. Trimming removed 6 bases from V and 5 bases from J; junction bases left unmatched: 13. This CDR3 comprises 17 residues. Germline values: CDR1 SEHNR, CDR2 FQNEAQ (reference sequence). CDR3 residues: CASSSIGDRGPGYGYTF. As DNA, the CDR3 is TGTGCCAGCAGTTCCATCGGGGACAGGGGGCCGGGGTATGGCTACACCTTC. The variable domain in full, completed from reference TRBV7-9 and TRBJ1-2, reads DTGVSQNPRHKITKRGQNVTFRCDPISEHNRLYWYRQTLGQGPEFLTYFQNEAQLEKSRLLSDRFSAERPKGSFSTLEIQRTEQGDSAMYLCASSSIGDRGPGYGYTFGSGTRLTVV.

This clone was found a few times. V usage is TRBV11-1 and J usage is TRBJ2-7; tentatively, D is TRBD1 (5 bases). The V end lost 4 bases, the J end lost 7 bases, and 17 bases lay between the germline ends. This CDR3 has 14 residues. Germline loops: CDR1 SGHAT, CDR2 FQDESV (reference sequence). The CDR3: CASSSQVSSWEQYF. In DNA, the CDR3 is TGTGCCAGCAGCTCACAGGTGTCGTCCTGGGAGCAGTACTTC.

The rearrangement uses TRBV6-2 or TRBV6-3 and TRBJ2-3; D might be TRBD2 (6 bases). CDR1 MNHEY and CDR2 SVGEGT come from the germline V gene. The CDR3 sequence is 17 residues long. V dropped 2 bases and J dropped 7 bases, with 22 bases sitting between them. CDR3 protein: CASSYLEGFWGVHTQYF. The CDR3 nucleotides are TGTGCCAGCAGTTACCTAGAGGGGTTCTGGGGGGTACATACGCAGTATTTT.

This rearrangement joins TRBV6-5 to TRBJ2-2, with 8 bases aligning to TRBD1. J lost 6 bases, V lost 5 bases, and 8 bases had no gene match. The CDR3 length is 15 residues. The germline CDR1 and CDR2 sequences are MNHEY and SVGAGI. CDR3 nucleotide sequence: TGTGCCAGCAGTCGACAGGGGTTAATAGCCGGGGAGCTGTTTTTT. Translating it yields CASSRQGLIAGELFF.

V and J are TRBV2 and TRBJ1-1, with 9 bases aligning to TRBD1. CDR3 length: 16 residues. Germline assignment: CDR1 SNHLY and CDR2 FYNNEI. V lost 2 bases to trimming and J lost 0 bases; unmatched junction nucleotides: 4. The CDR3 DNA reads as TGTGCCAGCAGTGAAAGGAGGACAGGGGTGAACACTGAAGCTTTCTTT. Translated, it gives CASSERRTGVNTEAFF.

By share of the sample, this clone is medium-sized. V is TRBV7-2 and J is TRBJ2-7; D gene unclear. The CDR3 length is 17 residues. Germline assignment: CDR1 SGHTA and CDR2 FQGNSA. The germline V and J ends were trimmed by 1 base and 2 bases, with 18 bases remaining between them. This CDR3 is CASSLGPVRKRPYEQYF. CDR3 sequence (DNA): TGTGCCAGCAGCTTAGGGCCGGTCCGAAAGAGGCCCTACGAGCAGTACTTC.

The CDR3 here is CASSIGTGTGEAFF. The CDR3, as DNA: TGTGCCAGTAGTATTGGAACTGGGACAGGGGAAGCTTTCTTT. The gene calls are TRBV19 and TRBJ1-1, with 9 bases matching TRBD1. Trimming removed 3 bases from V and 8 bases from J; junction bases left unmatched: 7. The CDR3 is made up of 14 amino acids. The V gene's germline CDR1 is LNHDA and CDR2 SQIVND (reference sequence).

The chain joins TRBV28 to TRBJ1-5; 9 bases line up with TRBD1. The J segment lost 0 bases and the V segment lost 10 bases, leaving 16 bases of the junction unmatched. CDR3 size: 18 residues. Per germline, CDR1 MDHEN and CDR2 SYDVKM. CDR3 protein: CATGSSRLGQGSNQPQHF. The CDR3 bases are TGTGCCACTGGCTCATCCAGACTGGGACAGGGTAGCAATCAGCCCCAGCATTTT.

The rearrangement joins TRBV19 to TRBJ1-2, with D possibly being TRBD1 (5 bases). V lost 2 bases and J 5 bases, leaving 12 bases between the germline ends. The CDR3 has 14 amino acids. The germline CDR1 and CDR2 sequences are LNHDA and SQIVND (reference sequence). CDR3 loop: CASSISRASYGYTF. The CDR3 DNA is TGTGCCAGTAGTATAAGCAGGGCATCGTATGGCTACACCTTC.

The J gene is TRBJ2-5, the V gene TRBV7-9, with TRBD1 matching over 10 bases. The CDR3 is 16 amino acids. CDR1 is SEHNR, CDR2 FQNEAQ, per germline (reference sequence). Trimming at V came to 2 bases and at J to 2 bases, leaving 5 bases not matched to a gene. The CDR3 loop reads CASSLTRQGAQETQYF. CDR3 sequence (DNA): TGTGCCAGCAGCTTAACCCGACAGGGGGCTCAAGAGACCCAGTACTTC. Complete variable domain (other parts from reference TRBV7-9 and TRBJ2-5): DTGVSQNPRHKITKRGQNVTFRCDPISEHNRLYWYRQTLGQGPEFLTYFQNEAQLEKSRLLSDRFSAERPKGSFSTLEIQRTEQGDSAMYLCASSLTRQGAQETQYFGPGTRLLVL.

This sequence joins TRBV9 and TRBJ2-7, with 12 nucleotides matching TRBD2. The CDR3 covers 14 residues. CDR1 SGDLS and CDR2 YYNGEE come from the germline V gene. V trimming: 4 bases; J trimming: 8 bases; junction bases outside the gene matches: 7. The CDR3 sequence is CASSPQGLAGKQYF. As DNA, the CDR3 is TGTGCCAGCAGCCCCCAAGGACTAGCGGGAAAGCAGTACTTC.

The chain employs TRBV29-1 and TRBJ1-2, with no clear D. The CDR3 contains 12 residues. Per germline, CDR1 SQVTM and CDR2 ANQGSEA. V lost 1 base, J lost 8 bases, and 11 bases lay in between. The DNA of the CDR3 is TGCAGCGTTGAAGCCCAGTCCAGGGGCTACACCTTC. It specifies CSVEAQSRGYTF.

The chain is built from TRBV7-8 and TRBJ1-2; the D gene is possibly TRBD1 (5 bases). V was shortened by 2 bases and J by 8 bases, with 12 bases between the two germline ends. The CDR3 is made up of 13 amino acids. The germline V gene encodes CDR1 SGHVS and CDR2 FQNEAQ. CDR3 nucleotides: TGTGCCAGCAGCTTAAGGAACCAGGGAGGCTACACCTTC. Translation: CASSLRNQGGYTF.

The CDR3 sequence: CASSQPGTEGYEQYF. CDR3 nucleotide sequence: TGTGCCAGCAGCCAACCCGGGACAGAGGGCTACGAGCAGTACTTC. This chain links TRBV4-2 with TRBJ2-7; 7 bases fit TRBD1. With V trimmed by 2 bases and J by 3 bases, 7 bases remained unmatched. This CDR3 is built from 15 residues. The germline V gene encodes CDR1 LGHNA and CDR2 YNFKEQ.

The chain joins TRBV9 to TRBJ2-1; 11 bases agree with TRBD1. The CDR3 runs to 14 residues. CDR1 and CDR2 from the germline V gene are SGDLS and YYNGEE. Losses at the gene ends were 4 bases for V and 8 bases for J; bases not matched to a gene: 5. The CDR3 sequence: CASSLRTGGDEQFF. CDR3 nucleotides: TGTGCCAGCAGCCTCAGGACAGGGGGCGATGAGCAGTTCTTC.

The chain uses TRBV10-3 and TRBJ2-7; maybe TRBD1 (5 bases). This CDR3 contains 13 residues. The V gene's germline CDR1 is ENHRY and CDR2 SYGVKD. Trimming left V 6 bases short and J 2 bases short, with 11 bases between. CDR3 region: CAIRGPSTYEQYF. The CDR3 region has the DNA TGTGCCATCAGGGGGCCTTCCACCTACGAGCAGTACTTC.

The V and J genes are TRBV20-1 and TRBJ2-5; D perhaps matches TRBD1 (6 bases). The CDR3 totals 11 residues. Trimming removed 2 bases from V and 5 bases from J, with 6 bases in between. CDR1 is DFQATT and CDR2 is SNEGSKA in the germline V gene (reference sequence). In nucleotides, the CDR3 is TGCAGTGCTAGACAGGGGGAGACCCAGTACTTC. Amino acid sequence: CSARQGETQYF.

This chain joins TRBV6-6 and TRBJ2-7, with 9 bases lining up with TRBD2. V lost 8 bases, J lost 6 bases, and 8 bases stayed unmatched. CDR3 length: 13 amino acids. Per germline, CDR1 MNHNY and CDR2 SVGAGI (reference sequence). The CDR3 DNA is TGTGCCAGCTTTGCGGGGGGGCCCGGCGAGCAGTACTTC. As protein: CASFAGGPGEQYF.

The chain combines TRBV6-2 or TRBV6-3 with TRBJ2-7; 9 bases agree with TRBD1. This CDR3 is 15 amino acids long. V lost 5 bases to trimming and J lost 4 bases; unmatched junction nucleotides: 9. CDR1 MNHEY and CDR2 SVGEGT come from the germline V gene. The CDR3 DNA reads as TGTGCCAGCAGTCCGACAGGGGGTAATCGTTACGAGCAGTACTTC. It yields the protein CASSPTGGNRYEQYF.